The entry that follows covers one T cell receptor (beta chain) sequence. This record comes from a study of blood T cell repertoires in COVID-19. On the study more broadly: Sites across the United States, Italy and Spain contributed samples from acute and convalescent COVID-19. PBMCs, B-cell-depleted T cells, or T cells were the source of the cDNA or gDNA that made up the material.

Original methodology: Reference gene primers were amplified, and this amplification served to estimate nucleated cell counts. TCRdb's table, derived via immunoSEQ multiplex PCR, lists solely in-frame clones and lacks some. V and J calls and clone size follow that table, whereas D and trimming were derived from the DNA. The table includes around 190,000 clones, around 85% detected once. Trimming shortened V by 6 bases and J by 2 bases, and 9 bases separated the two germline ends. CDR1 and CDR2 (germline): MNHEY, SVGAGI. The CDR3 sequence is 13 residues long. The gene calls are TRBV6-5 and TRBJ2-3; the D gene is possibly TRBD1 (5 bases). Specimen: peripheral blood. The sequence derives from a woman aged 45-60 years with acute or convalescent COVID-19. The DNA for the CDR3 is TGTGCCAGCAGGGACACCCCCACAGATACGCAGTATTTT. It encodes CASRDTPTDTQYF.